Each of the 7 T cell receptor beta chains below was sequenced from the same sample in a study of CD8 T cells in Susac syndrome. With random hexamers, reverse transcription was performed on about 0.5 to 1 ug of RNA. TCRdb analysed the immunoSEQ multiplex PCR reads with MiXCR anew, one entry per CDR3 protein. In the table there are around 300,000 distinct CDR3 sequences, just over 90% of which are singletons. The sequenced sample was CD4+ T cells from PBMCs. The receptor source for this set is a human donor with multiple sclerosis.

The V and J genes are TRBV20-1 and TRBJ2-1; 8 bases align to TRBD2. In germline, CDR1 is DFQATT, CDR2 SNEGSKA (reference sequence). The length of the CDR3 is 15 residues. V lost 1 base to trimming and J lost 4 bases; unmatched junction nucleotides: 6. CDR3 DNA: TGCAGTGCTAGAGCGGGAGGGGTCATTTACAATGAGCAGTTCTTC. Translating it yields CSARAGGVIYNEQFF.

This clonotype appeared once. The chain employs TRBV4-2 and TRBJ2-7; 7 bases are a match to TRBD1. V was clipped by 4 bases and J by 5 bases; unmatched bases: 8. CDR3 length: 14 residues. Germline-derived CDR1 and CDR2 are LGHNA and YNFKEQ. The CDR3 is CASSLGQSGDEQYF. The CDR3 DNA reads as TGTGCCAGCAGCCTGGGACAGTCTGGGGACGAGCAGTACTTC.

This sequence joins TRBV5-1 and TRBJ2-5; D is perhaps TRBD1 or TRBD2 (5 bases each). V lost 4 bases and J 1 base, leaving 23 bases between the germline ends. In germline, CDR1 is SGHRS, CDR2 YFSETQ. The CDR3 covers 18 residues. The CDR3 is CASSLLLGRGAVQETQYF. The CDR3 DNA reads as TGCGCCAGCAGCCTCCTTCTGGGGCGAGGGGCGGTCCAAGAGACCCAGTACTTC. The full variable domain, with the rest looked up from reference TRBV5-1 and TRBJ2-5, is KAGVTQTPRYLIKTRGQQVTLSCSPISGHRSVSWYQQTPGQGLQFLFEYFSETQRNKGNFPGRFSGRQFSNSRSEMNVSTLELGDSALYLCASSLLLGRGAVQETQYFGPGTRLLVL.

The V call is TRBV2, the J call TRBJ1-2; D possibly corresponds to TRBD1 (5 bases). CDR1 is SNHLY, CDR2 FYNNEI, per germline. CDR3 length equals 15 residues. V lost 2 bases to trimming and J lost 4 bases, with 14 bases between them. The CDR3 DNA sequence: TGTGCCAGCAGTGAACGTCACGGGGCTTCCTATGGCTACACCTTC. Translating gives CASSERHGASYGYTF.

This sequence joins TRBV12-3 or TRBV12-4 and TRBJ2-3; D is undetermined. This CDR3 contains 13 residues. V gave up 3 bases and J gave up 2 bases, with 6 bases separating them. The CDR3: CASSLPFTDTQYF. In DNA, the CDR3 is TGTGCCAGCAGTTTGCCTTTCACAGATACGCAGTATTTT.

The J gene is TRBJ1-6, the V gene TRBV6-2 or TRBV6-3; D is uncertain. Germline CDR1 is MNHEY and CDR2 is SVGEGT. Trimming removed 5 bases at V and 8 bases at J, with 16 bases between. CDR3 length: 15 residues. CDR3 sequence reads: CASSPRIPMDSPLHF. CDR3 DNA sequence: TGTGCCAGCAGTCCTAGGATCCCTATGGATTCACCCCTCCACTTT.

The CDR3 bases are TGTGCCAGCTCACTGGGACACCTCTCTGGGGCCAACGTCCTGACTTTC. Its protein is CASSLGHLSGANVLTF. The V and J genes are TRBV18 and TRBJ2-6; TRBD1 might be the D (6 bases). This CDR3 is 16 amino acids long. CDR1 and CDR2 (germline): KGHSH, LQKENI. Trimming cost V 4 bases and J 0 bases, with 10 bases left between them.